The 4 T cell receptor beta chains below come from one sample, sequenced in a study of long-term antiretroviral therapy in people with HIV. The run of the v3.0 immunoSEQ assay was at survey level. Method: immunoSEQ multiplex PCR; TCRdb's copy keeps in-frame clones and lacks some. The table shows 13,000 or so clones, with 70% to 80% occurring only once. The starting material was unsorted PBMCs, obtained 1.3 years after starting antiretroviral therapy. The receptor set was obtained from a young woman with HIV.

The chain has TRBV11-2 and TRBJ2-3; D is uncertain. V was shortened by 2 bases and J by 6 bases, with 15 bases between the two germline ends. CDR3 length: 15 residues. The germline gives CDR1 SGHAT, CDR2 FQNNGV. The chain's CDR3 is CASSLFPQEFDTQYF. Written as DNA, the CDR3 is TGTGCCAGCAGCTTATTCCCCCAAGAGTTCGATACGCAGTATTTT.

The rearrangement joins TRBV9 to TRBJ1-3; 7 bases are a match to TRBD1. V shed 2 bases and J 1 base; nucleotides not matched to a gene: 9. The V gene's germline CDR1 is SGDLS and CDR2 YYNGEE. This CDR3 is 17 amino acids long. CDR3: CASSVGTQGVSGNTIYF. The DNA for the CDR3 is TGTGCCAGCAGCGTCGGAACCCAGGGGGTATCTGGAAACACCATATATTTT.

This clone was seen a handful of times. V and J are TRBV7-9 and TRBJ1-5; TRBD1 is a possible D gene (5 bases). The V gene lost 5 bases and the J gene lost 6 bases, with 11 bases spanning the gap. The CDR3 has 13 residues. CDR1 is SEHNR, CDR2 FQNEAQ, per germline (reference sequence). CDR3 in amino acids: CASSRGGSQPQHF. The DNA of the CDR3 is TGTGCCAGCAGCCGTGGGGGAAGTCAGCCCCAGCATTTT.

The rearrangement joins TRBV18 to TRBJ1-5; D perhaps matches TRBD1 (6 bases). Looked up from germline, CDR1 is KGHSH and CDR2 is LQKENI. This CDR3 has 13 amino acids. The germline V and J ends were trimmed by 4 bases and 4 bases, with 8 bases remaining between them. CDR3: CASSLGTNQPQHF. The CDR3 bases are TGTGCCAGCTCACTCGGGACAAATCAGCCCCAGCATTTT. Variable domain in full (rest from reference TRBV18 and TRBJ1-5): NAGVMQNPRHLVRRRGQEARLRCSPMKGHSHVYWYRQLPEEGLKFMVYLQKENIIDESGMPKERFSAEFPKEGPSILRIQQVVRGDSAAYFCASSLGTNQPQHFGDGTRLSIL.